Each of the 26 T cell receptor beta chains below was sequenced from the same sample in a study of cytomegalovirus exposure and HLA in healthy donors. The PCR employed 60 Vbeta primers together with 13 Jbeta primers. Measured with immunoSEQ multiplex PCR; TCRdb has only the in-frame clones, and not every one. Among fewer than 150,000 clones listed, 80% were seen once. The sequencing input was PBMCs. The receptor set was obtained from a male donor in good health and CMV-seronegative.

The rearrangement uses TRBV4-1 and TRBJ2-5; D gene unclear. In germline, CDR1 is MGHRA, CDR2 YSYEKL. The length of the CDR3 is 14 residues. V was pared by 1 base and J by 5 bases, with 11 bases between. Here the CDR3 reads CASSQGQYGETQYF. In DNA form, the CDR3 reads TGCGCCAGCAGCCAAGGTCAATACGGGGAGACCCAGTACTTC.

V usage is TRBV12-2 and J usage is TRBJ1-2; TRBD1 is the table's D call and was not checked against the DNA. TRBV12-2 counts as a pseudogene. This CDR3 comprises 19 residues. CDR3 amino acids: CASRLEGQFHLAPDYGYTF. CDR3 nucleotide sequence: TGTGCAAGTCGCTTAGAAGGACAGTTCCACCTGGCCCCTGACTATGGCTACACCTTC.

The chain employs TRBV9 and TRBJ1-2, with D maybe TRBD1 (5 bases). The CDR3 sequence is 13 residues long. The V gene lost 3 bases and the J gene lost 6 bases, with 12 bases spanning the gap. Germline CDR1 SGDLS, CDR2 YYNGEE. The CDR3 DNA sequence: TGTGCCAGCAGCGAGCGCCCAGGGAATGGCTACACCTTC. Protein product: CASSERPGNGYTF.

The genes are TRBV7-9 and TRBJ1-5; D is ambiguous. The CDR3 sequence is 15 residues long. V dropped 1 base and J dropped 9 bases, with 16 bases sitting between them. From germline, CDR1 is SEHNR and CDR2 FQNEAQ (reference sequence). CDR3 amino acids: CASSLGFDPRRPQHF. The DNA of the CDR3 is TGTGCCAGCAGCTTAGGGTTTGATCCCCGCAGGCCCCAGCATTTT.

The chain carries TRBV28 and TRBJ1-1; 7 nucleotides match TRBD1. CDR1 and CDR2 from the germline V gene are MDHEN and SYDVKM. This CDR3 spans 13 amino acids. Trimming at V came to 8 bases and at J to 2 bases, leaving 5 bases not matched to a gene. The CDR3 DNA sequence: TGTGCCAGCTTGGGACAGCTCAACACTGAAGCTTTCTTT. Its translation: CASLGQLNTEAFF.

This chain connects TRBV7-9 to TRBJ2-5; D might be TRBD1 (6 bases). The length of the CDR3 is 13 residues. Germline V gene sequence: CDR1 SEHNR, CDR2 FQNEAQ (reference sequence). The V end was cut by 11 bases, the J end by 0 bases, with 13 bases between. The CDR3 spells CASSDSNQETQYF. DNA of the CDR3: TGTGCCTCCTCGGACAGCAACCAAGAGACCCAGTACTTC.

This clone has only a few counts. V is TRBV7-9 and J is TRBJ1-1, with no clear D. Germline CDR1 is SEHNR and CDR2 is FQNEAQ (reference sequence). Trimming took 5 bases from V and 11 from J, leaving 18 bases between them. The CDR3 sequence is 13 residues long. In DNA form, the CDR3 reads TGTGCCAGCAGCAACGGGTCGGCCAACTTGGCTTTCTTT. It yields the protein CASSNGSANLAFF.

The chain joins TRBV5-1 to TRBJ1-5; D possibly corresponds to TRBD1 (6 bases). The CDR3 extends over 14 amino acids. CDR1 and CDR2 from the germline V gene are SGHRS and YFSETQ. Trimming pared 4 bases from V and 7 bases from J, leaving 15 bases between. The CDR3 is CASSVTTGQQPQHF. DNA of the CDR3: TGCGCCAGCAGCGTCACCACAGGGCAACAGCCCCAGCATTTT.

This clone appeared a single time. The chain uses TRBV15 and TRBJ2-5; perhaps TRBD1 as D (5 bases). The J call is uncertain, as TRBJ2-7 better fits the DNA end. CDR1 LNHNV and CDR2 YYDKDF come from the germline V gene (reference sequence). This CDR3 has 14 amino acids. DNA of the CDR3: TGTGCCACCAGCAGAGAGACAGAAACCTACGAGCAGTACTTC. Its translation is CATSRETETYEQYF.

Turning to this clone: The identical CDR3 is also encoded by other nucleotide sequences in the sample. This rearrangement joins TRBV27 to TRBJ2-7; 9 bases are a match to TRBD1. Germline V gene sequence: CDR1 MNHEY, CDR2 SMNVEV (reference sequence). This CDR3 region has 15 residues. Trimming took 5 bases from V and 1 from J; bases not matched to a gene: 6. CDR3 DNA sequence: TGTGCCAGCAGTCCGCGGACAGGGGTTTCCTACGAGCAGTACTTC. It yields the protein CASSPRTGVSYEQYF.

V and J are TRBV9 and TRBJ1-4; 7 bases line up with TRBD1. This CDR3 spans 16 amino acids. Trimming cost V 3 bases and J 4 bases; bases outside gene matches: 9. Germline V gene data show CDR1 as SGDLS and CDR2 as YYNGEE. CDR3 nucleotide sequence: TGTGCCAGCAGCGCTCTTACAGGGGACCTTAATGAAAAACTGTTTTTT. Translation gives CASSALTGDLNEKLFF.

In regard to this clone: Other DNA sequences in the same sample also yield this CDR3. The J gene is TRBJ2-7, the V gene TRBV7-9, with D perhaps matching TRBD1 (6 bases). The V and J ends lost 5 bases and 1 base respectively, with 12 bases between them. This CDR3 has 14 amino acids. Looked up from germline, CDR1 is SEHNR and CDR2 is FQNEAQ (reference sequence). The CDR3 DNA is TGTGCCAGCAGCCACCGGGACAAGTCCTACGAGCAGTACTTC. Protein product: CASSHRDKSYEQYF.

A single count supports this clone. This chain joins TRBV19 and TRBJ2-5; possibly TRBD2 for D (6 bases). CDR3 size: 15 residues. V was clipped by 6 bases and J by 2 bases, with 16 bases between them. Germline-derived CDR1 and CDR2 are LNHDA and SQIVND (reference sequence). The DNA of the CDR3 is TGTGCCAGTAGGGGCTCCCCCGGGACTCAAGAGACCCAGTACTTC. Translation gives CASRGSPGTQETQYF.

The V gene is TRBV18, the J gene TRBJ2-7; TRBD1 agrees at 9 bases. Germline values: CDR1 KGHSH, CDR2 LQKENI. V dropped 6 bases and J dropped 5; count of bases not matched to a gene: 8. This CDR3 comprises 14 residues. CDR3 residues: CASSPPGQGHEQYF. In DNA, the CDR3 is TGTGCCAGCTCGCCCCCGGGACAGGGTCACGAGCAGTACTTC.

V usage is TRBV7-9 and J usage is TRBJ1-1; D is ambiguous. Germline CDR1 reads SEHNR; CDR2 reads FQNEAQ (reference sequence). The CDR3 spans 14 residues. V was pared by 2 bases and J by 1 base, with 8 bases between. This chain's CDR3 is CASSLLDRNTEAFF. DNA for the CDR3: TGTGCCAGCAGCTTATTAGATAGGAACACTGAAGCTTTCTTT.

The V call is TRBV7-2, the J call TRBJ2-5; 9 bases map to TRBD2. Per the germline V gene, CDR1 is SGHTA and CDR2 is FQGNSA. Trimming took 3 bases from V and 2 from J; bases not matched to a gene: 7. CDR3 length equals 16 residues. The CDR3 sequence is CASSFYSGGTQETQYF. The CDR3 bases are TGTGCCAGCAGCTTTTACAGCGGGGGGACACAAGAGACCCAGTACTTC.

The V and J genes are TRBV4-3 and TRBJ1-2; D unresolved. The CDR3 extends over 15 amino acids. The V gene lost 0 bases and the J gene lost 3 bases, with 11 bases spanning the gap. Germline CDR1 is LGHNA and CDR2 is YSLEER. CDR3 in DNA: TGCGCCAGCAGCCAAGACTCTCACAACGACTATGGCTACACCTTC. It codes for CASSQDSHNDYGYTF.

This clone has only a few counts. This chain links TRBV29-1 with TRBJ1-2; D not certain. Germline V gene sequence: CDR1 SQVTM, CDR2 ANQGSEA. The CDR3 runs 14 residues. V lost 3 bases, J lost 4 bases, and 15 bases lay in between. The CDR3 DNA sequence: TGCAGCGTTGAGGCACGGTCGGAGGGCTATGGCTACACCTTC. Protein: CSVEARSEGYGYTF.

This clone came up a few times. Other DNA variants within this sample encode the same CDR3. The chain joins TRBV14 to TRBJ1-2, with 7 bases matching TRBD1. Trimming removed 1 base from V and 4 bases from J; junction bases left unmatched: 0. The CDR3 sequence is 13 residues long. Germline V lookup: CDR1 SGHDN, CDR2 FVKESK. CDR3 sequence reads: CASSQGTGYGYTF. In nucleotides, the CDR3 is TGTGCCAGCAGCCAAGGGACAGGCTATGGCTACACCTTC. Looking up the rest from reference TRBV14 and TRBJ1-2 gives the full variable domain: EAGVTQFPSHSVIEKGQTVTLRCDPISGHDNLYWYRRVMGKEIKFLLHFVKESKQDESGMPNNRFLAERTGGTYSTLKVQPAELEDSGVYFCASSQGTGYGYTFGSGTRLTVV.

The J gene is TRBJ1-1, the V gene TRBV29-1, with D tentatively TRBD1 (5 bases). The CDR3 extends over 12 amino acids. Germline V CDR1 and CDR2: SQVTM, ANQGSEA. V was clipped by 4 bases and J by 3 bases, with 9 bases between them. CDR3 in DNA: TGCAGCGTTGCAGGGTGGGACACTGAAGCTTTCTTT. As protein: CSVAGWDTEAFF.

The V gene is TRBV10-3, the J gene TRBJ2-7, with a tentative D call TRBD1 (5 bases). From germline, CDR1 is ENHRY and CDR2 SYGVKD. The CDR3 has 14 residues. The V and J ends lost 6 bases and 2 bases respectively, with 14 bases between them. The CDR3 nucleotides read TGTGCCATCAGCAAATCCAGGGAAACCTACGAGCAGTACTTC. Its translation is CAISKSRETYEQYF.

This clone came up once. The chain joins TRBV5-6 to TRBJ2-7; D is ambiguous. This CDR3 spans 12 amino acids. The V end lost 5 bases, the J end lost 2 bases, and 8 bases lay between the germline ends. CDR1 and CDR2 (germline): SGHDT, YYEEEE. For the CDR3, the DNA is TGTGCCAGCAGTCACAGAACCTACGAGCAGTACTTC. Its translation is CASSHRTYEQYF.

The chain joins TRBV27 to TRBJ2-3; no definite D call. Trimming pared 1 base from V and 7 bases from J, leaving 9 bases between. Germline V CDR1 and CDR2: MNHEY, SMNVEV (reference sequence). This CDR3 region has 13 residues. The DNA of the CDR3 is TGTGCCAGCAGTTTATATGGCGACAATACGCAGTATTTT. It encodes CASSLYGDNTQYF.

The CDR3: CASSEGWGSVEQYF. The DNA of the CDR3 is TGTGCCAGCAGTGAAGGGTGGGGCTCCGTCGAGCAGTACTTC. J is TRBJ2-7 and V is TRBV2, with a tentative D call TRBD1 (5 bases). CDR3 length equals 14 residues. The germline V and J ends were trimmed by 1 base and 6 bases, with 13 bases remaining between them. Germline values: CDR1 SNHLY, CDR2 FYNNEI.

The chain uses TRBV5-1 and TRBJ2-3; weak D call: TRBD1 (5 bases). This CDR3 is built from 14 residues. The V end lost 4 bases, the J end lost 0 bases, and 9 bases lay between the germline ends. Germline CDR1 and CDR2: SGHRS and YFSETQ. The CDR3 region has the DNA TGCGCCAGCAGCACAGGATATAGCACAGATACGCAGTATTTT. Amino acid sequence: CASSTGYSTDTQYF.

The gene calls are TRBV5-1 and TRBJ1-1; weak D call: TRBD1 (5 bases). The V and J ends lost 0 bases and 6 bases respectively, with 15 bases between them. The CDR3 has 15 amino acids. Per the germline V gene, CDR1 is SGHRS and CDR2 is YFSETQ. CDR3 residues: CASSLVVREGAEAFF. For the CDR3, the DNA is TGCGCCAGCAGCTTGGTGGTCAGGGAGGGCGCTGAAGCTTTCTTT.